A selection of T cell receptor beta chains follows, all from one sample in a study of blood T cell repertoires in COVID-19. The table came from immunoSEQ multiplex PCR; TCRdb's copy has only in-frame clones and leaves some out. The table has around 160,000 clones, around 81% seen once; the top ten hold 7% to 10%. The sample was peripheral blood. These receptors were obtained from a human donor with acute or convalescent COVID-19. The donor label of this sample is uncertain. The CDR3 runs from the conserved cysteine through the conserved F or W. D genes are given only for firm matches. Where a row states a size, it is once, few, many or the class of an expanded clone; other rows omit it.

j_gene: TRBJ2-1; d_gene: NA; v_gene: TRBV7-3; abundance: NA; CDR3nt: TGTGCCAGCAGCTTAAAGCACTCCCAGTTCTTC; CDR3aa: CASSLKHSQFF
j_gene: TRBJ1-1; d_gene: TRBD1; v_gene: TRBV15; abundance: NA; CDR3nt: TGTGCCACCAGCAGGGGGACAGGAGACACTGAAGCTTTCTTT; CDR3aa: CATSRGTGDTEAFF
j_gene: TRBJ1-2; d_gene: NA; v_gene: TRBV30; abundance: once; CDR3nt: TGTGCCTGGAGTGTTTCGAGGCACTATGGCTACACCTTC; CDR3aa: CAWSVSRHYGYTF
j_gene: TRBJ1-5; d_gene: NA; v_gene: TRBV30; abundance: NA; CDR3nt: TGTGCCTGGAGTGTTTTACACGGGAATCAGCCCCAGCATTTT; CDR3aa: CAWSVLHGNQPQHF
j_gene: TRBJ2-5; d_gene: TRBD2; v_gene: TRBV7-9; abundance: NA; CDR3nt: TGTGCCAGCAGCCATTCTTGGACTAGCGGGGAGACCCAGTACTTC; CDR3aa: CASSHSWTSGETQYF
j_gene: TRBJ2-7; d_gene: TRBD1; v_gene: TRBV7-8; abundance: NA; CDR3nt: TGTGCCAGCAGCCTGGGGACAGGGTTGTACTTC; CDR3aa: CASSLGTGLYF
j_gene: TRBJ1-2; d_gene: NA; v_gene: TRBV5-4; abundance: NA; CDR3nt: TGTGCCAGCAGCTCGACCGGGACATCGTATGGCTACACCTTC; CDR3aa: CASSSTGTSYGYTF
j_gene: TRBJ1-1; d_gene: TRBD1; v_gene: TRBV7-8; abundance: NA; CDR3nt: TGTGCCAGCAGCGTCCCGGGACAGGGTTTGAACACTGAAGCTTTCTTT; CDR3aa: CASSVPGQGLNTEAFF
j_gene: TRBJ1-2; d_gene: NA; v_gene: TRBV5-1; abundance: NA; CDR3nt: TGCGCCAGCAGCTTGGACACTAACTATGGCTACACCTTC; CDR3aa: CASSLDTNYGYTF
j_gene: TRBJ2-4; d_gene: NA; v_gene: TRBV5-6; abundance: NA; CDR3nt: TGTGCCAGCAGCCACGTTAGCGGTTTCAGCAAAAACATTCAGTACTTC; CDR3aa: CASSHVSGFSKNIQYF
j_gene: TRBJ1-5; d_gene: NA; v_gene: TRBV5-4; abundance: few; CDR3nt: TGTGCCAGCAGTTCCCCGACAGGTCCTCCGGGTATAACCAATCAGCCCCAGCATTTT; CDR3aa: CASSSPTGPPGITNQPQHF
j_gene: TRBJ1-5; d_gene: NA; v_gene: TRBV10-3; abundance: NA; CDR3nt: TGTGCCATCAGTGAAGGAGGGCTGACCCTGAACCGGCCCCAGCATTTT; CDR3aa: CAISEGGLTLNRPQHF
j_gene: TRBJ1-2; d_gene: TRBD1; v_gene: TRBV6-5; abundance: NA; CDR3nt: TGTGCCAGCACTACGTTGGACAGGGGCTATGGCTACACCTTC; CDR3aa: CASTTLDRGYGYTF
j_gene: TRBJ1-3; d_gene: NA; v_gene: TRBV6-5; abundance: NA; CDR3nt: TGTGCCAGCACTCAGACAGGCTCTGGAAACACCATATATTTT; CDR3aa: CASTQTGSGNTIYF
j_gene: TRBJ1-1; d_gene: TRBD1; v_gene: TRBV19; abundance: once; CDR3nt: TGTGCCAGCCGGACAGGGAGGCGACCTGAAGCTTTCTTT; CDR3aa: CASRTGRRPEAFF
j_gene: TRBJ2-2; d_gene: NA; v_gene: TRBV5-1; abundance: few; CDR3nt: TGCGCCAGCAGCTTAAACAGCCTGGGCGGGGAGCTGTTTTTT; CDR3aa: CASSLNSLGGELFF
j_gene: TRBJ1-4; d_gene: TRBD1; v_gene: TRBV11-2; abundance: NA; CDR3nt: TGTGCCAGCAGCTTAGGACAGGGTAATGAAAAACTGTTTTTT; CDR3aa: CASSLGQGNEKLFF
j_gene: TRBJ1-5; d_gene: TRBD1; v_gene: TRBV7-2; abundance: NA; CDR3nt: TGTGCCAGCAGCTCGGACAGGGCTCAGCCCCAGCATTTT; CDR3aa: CASSSDRAQPQHF
j_gene: TRBJ2-6; d_gene: NA; v_gene: TRBV9; abundance: few; CDR3nt: TGTGCCAGCAGCGGGGACTTCCCGAGCTCTGGGGCCAACGTCCTGACTTTC; CDR3aa: CASSGDFPSSGANVLTF
j_gene: TRBJ1-1; d_gene: TRBD1; v_gene: TRBV7-6; abundance: NA; CDR3nt: TGTGCCAGCAGCTGGGGACAGGGAGGGGGCAACACTGAAGCTTTCTTT; CDR3aa: CASSWGQGGGNTEAFF